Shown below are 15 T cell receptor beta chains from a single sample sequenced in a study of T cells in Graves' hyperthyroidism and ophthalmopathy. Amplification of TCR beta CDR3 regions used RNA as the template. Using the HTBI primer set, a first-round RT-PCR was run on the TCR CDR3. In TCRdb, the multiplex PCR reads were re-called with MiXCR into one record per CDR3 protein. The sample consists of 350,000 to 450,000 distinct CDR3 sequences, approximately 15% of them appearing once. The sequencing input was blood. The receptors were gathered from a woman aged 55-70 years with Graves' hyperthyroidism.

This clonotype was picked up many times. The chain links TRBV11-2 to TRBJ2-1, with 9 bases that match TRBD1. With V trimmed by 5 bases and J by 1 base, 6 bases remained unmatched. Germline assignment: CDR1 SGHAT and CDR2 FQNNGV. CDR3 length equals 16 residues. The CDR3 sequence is CASSPGQGRSYNEQFF. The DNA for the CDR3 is TGTGCCAGCAGCCCAGGACAGGGGAGGTCCTACAATGAGCAGTTCTTC.

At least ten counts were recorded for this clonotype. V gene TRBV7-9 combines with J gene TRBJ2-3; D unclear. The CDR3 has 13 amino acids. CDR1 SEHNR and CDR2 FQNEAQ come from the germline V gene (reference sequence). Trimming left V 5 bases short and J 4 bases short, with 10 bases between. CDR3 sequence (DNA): TGTGCCAGCAGCGACCAACGGGCAGATACGCAGTATTTT. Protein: CASSDQRADTQYF.

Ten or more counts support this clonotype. CDR3 sequence (DNA): TGCAGTGTTGAGGGGACAGGGGGCTACGAGCAGTACTTC. Encoded protein: CSVEGTGGYEQYF. This chain joins TRBV20-1 and TRBJ2-7; TRBD1 aligns across 11 bases. Germline V lookup: CDR1 DFQATT, CDR2 SNEGSKA (reference sequence). V trimming: 7 bases; J trimming: 3 bases; junction bases outside the gene matches: 5. CDR3 length equals 13 residues.

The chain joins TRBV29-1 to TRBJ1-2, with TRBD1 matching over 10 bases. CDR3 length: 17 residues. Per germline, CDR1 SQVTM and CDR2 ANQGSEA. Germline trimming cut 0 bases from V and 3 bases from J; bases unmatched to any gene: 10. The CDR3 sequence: CSVEDVPRDRGDYGYTF. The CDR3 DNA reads TGCAGCGTTGAAGATGTTCCCCGGGACAGGGGCGACTATGGCTACACCTTC.

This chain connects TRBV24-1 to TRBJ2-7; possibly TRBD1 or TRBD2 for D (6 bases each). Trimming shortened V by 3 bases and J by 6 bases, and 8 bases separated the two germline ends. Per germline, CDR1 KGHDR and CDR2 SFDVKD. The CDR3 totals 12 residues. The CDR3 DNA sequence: TGTGCCACCAGTGATGAGGGGGGCGAGCAGTACTTC. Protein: CATSDEGGEQYF.

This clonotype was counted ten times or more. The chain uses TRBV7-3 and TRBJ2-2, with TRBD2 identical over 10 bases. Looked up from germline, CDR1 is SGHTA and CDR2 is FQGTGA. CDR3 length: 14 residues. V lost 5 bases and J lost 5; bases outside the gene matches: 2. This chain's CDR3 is CASSRGLATGELFF. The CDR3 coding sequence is TGTGCCAGCAGCAGGGGACTAGCGACCGGGGAGCTGTTTTTT. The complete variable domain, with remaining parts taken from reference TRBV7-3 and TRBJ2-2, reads GAGVSQTPSNKVTEKGKYVELRCDPISGHTALYWYRQSLGQGPEFLIYFQGTGAADDSGLPNDRFFAVRPEGSVSTLKIQRTERGDSAVYLCASSRGLATGELFFGEGSRLTVL.

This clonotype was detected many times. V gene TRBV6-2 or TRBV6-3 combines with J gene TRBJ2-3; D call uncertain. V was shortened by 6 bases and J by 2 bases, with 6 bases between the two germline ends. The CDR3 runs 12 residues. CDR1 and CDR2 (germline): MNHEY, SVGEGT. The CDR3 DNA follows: TGTGCCAGCAGGCAACTCACAGATACGCAGTATTTT. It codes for CASRQLTDTQYF.

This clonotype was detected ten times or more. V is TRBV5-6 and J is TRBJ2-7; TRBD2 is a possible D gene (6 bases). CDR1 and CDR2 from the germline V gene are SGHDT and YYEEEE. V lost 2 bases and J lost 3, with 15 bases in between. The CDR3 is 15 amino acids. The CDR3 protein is CASSFIRGSLYEQYF. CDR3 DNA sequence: TGTGCCAGCAGCTTCATCCGGGGGAGTCTCTACGAGCAGTACTTC.

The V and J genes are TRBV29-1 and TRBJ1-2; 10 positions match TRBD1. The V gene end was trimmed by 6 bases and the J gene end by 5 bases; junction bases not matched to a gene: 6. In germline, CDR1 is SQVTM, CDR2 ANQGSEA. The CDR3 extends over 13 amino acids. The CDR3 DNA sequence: TGCAGCGTCAAGGGACAGGGGCCATATGGCTACACCTTC. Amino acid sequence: CSVKGQGPYGYTF.

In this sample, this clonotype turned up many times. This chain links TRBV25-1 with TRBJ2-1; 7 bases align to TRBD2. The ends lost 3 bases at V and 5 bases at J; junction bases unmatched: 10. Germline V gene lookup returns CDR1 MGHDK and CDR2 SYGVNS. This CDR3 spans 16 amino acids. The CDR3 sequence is CASSDPGGSVDNEQFF. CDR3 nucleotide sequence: TGTGCCAGCAGTGACCCCGGCGGGAGTGTCGACAATGAGCAGTTCTTC.

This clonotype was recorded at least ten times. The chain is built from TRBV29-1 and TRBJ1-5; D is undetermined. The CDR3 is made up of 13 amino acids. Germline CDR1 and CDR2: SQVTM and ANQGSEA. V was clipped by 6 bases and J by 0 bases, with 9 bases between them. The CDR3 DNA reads TGCAGCGTGGGCGGGAATAGCAATCAGCCCCAGCATTTT. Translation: CSVGGNSNQPQHF.

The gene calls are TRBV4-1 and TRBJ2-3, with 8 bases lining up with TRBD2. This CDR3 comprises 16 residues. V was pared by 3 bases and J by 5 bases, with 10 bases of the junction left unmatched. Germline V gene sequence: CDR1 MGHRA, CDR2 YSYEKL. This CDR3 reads CASSQLGGLGQDTQYF. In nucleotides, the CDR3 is TGCGCCAGCAGCCAGTTGGGGGGACTAGGTCAAGATACGCAGTATTTT.

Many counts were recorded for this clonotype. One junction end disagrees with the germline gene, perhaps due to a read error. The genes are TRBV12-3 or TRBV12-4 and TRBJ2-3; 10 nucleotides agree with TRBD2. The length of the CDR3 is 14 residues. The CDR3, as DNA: TGTGCCAGCAGCTTAGCGGGAGGAGTTGATACGCAGTATTTT. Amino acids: CASSLAGGVDTQYF.

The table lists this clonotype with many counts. The CDR3 bases are TGCAGTGCAGGAAGGGCCAATATGAACACTGAAGCTTTCTTT. It translates to CSAGRANMNTEAFF. This rearrangement joins TRBV20-1 to TRBJ1-1; D call uncertain. The CDR3 runs 14 residues. Per germline, CDR1 DFQATT and CDR2 SNEGSKA (reference sequence). V lost 6 bases, J lost 0 bases, and 14 bases lay in between.

The CDR3 bases are TGTGCCAGCAGCGCAAAAGAGACCCAGTACTTC. It is translated as CASSAKETQYF. The rearrangement links TRBV7-9 to TRBJ2-5, with D uncertain. Germline V lookup: CDR1 SEHNR, CDR2 FQNEAQ (reference sequence). The CDR3 has 11 amino acids. Trimming left V 5 bases short and J 3 bases short, with 4 bases between.